This entry is about one TCR beta chain. Antigen specificity is unknown. The CDR3 sequence is 13 residues long. Germline CDR1 and CDR2: SGHAT and FQNNGV. Trimming shortened V by 8 bases and J by 5 bases, and 15 bases separated the two germline ends. Sequenced with the Oncomine TCR Beta short-read assay was DNA taken from cultured CD4+ T cells. TCRdb re-analysed the PCR reads in MiXCR, keeping a single row per CDR3 protein. Among about 3,400 distinct CDR3 sequences listed, around 24% were seen once. The entry originates in a study of vaccination and CD4 T cells after COVID-19. Study overall: Vaccination of participants consisted of two doses of either BNT162b2 or mRNA-1273 vaccine. Overlapping spike peptides served as the stimulus for the cells. These peptides came from SARS-CoV-2 and from the common cold coronaviruses HCoV-NL63, HCoV-OC43 and HCoV-229E.

Study-wide findings and caveats: Vaccine-specific clones in convalescent patients were spike mono-reactive in 304 of 307 cases.

The treatment was: approximately nine-day PBMC culture with coronavirus spike peptide pools or control peptides (ViraFEST assay). Investigators obtained the unexposed donor's CD4+ T cells before the COVID-19 pandemic (2011-2018). The receptor's source is a human donor in good health. Sequenced sample: CD4+ T cells from blood, cultured in vitro. The V gene is TRBV11-2, the J gene TRBJ2-5; a possible D gene is TRBD2 (6 bases). The CDR3 loop is CASAGGAGETQYF. CDR3 in DNA: TGTGCCAGCGCTGGGGGAGCGGGTGAGACCCAGTACTTC.